The T cell receptor (beta chain) described here comes from a study of beta chain features in type 1 diabetes. Study-wide background: Similarity in age, gender and cell yields was seen between patients and healthy donors. Findings and limits, study-wide: The influence of HLA type on TCRB rearrangement stayed undetermined. In cDNA sequencing, cells with high TCR expression could be over-represented.

The investigators reverse transcribed all of the isolated RNA, so they sequenced expressed TCRB transcripts. Data came from immunoSEQ multiplex PCR; TCRdb stores just in-frame clones and leaves some out. The sample holds 350,000 or so clones, around a fifth seen once. Each of the CD4+ naive, central memory, regulatory and stem cell-like memory populations was sorted via CD45RO/CCR7/CD25/CD127/CD95/CD27. Trimming took 2 bases from V and 2 from J, leaving 18 bases between them. The CDR3 is made up of 17 amino acids. Germline V gene lookup returns CDR1 MNHEY and CDR2 SMNVEV (reference sequence). About this clone itself: Its antigen remains unknown.

The TCR sequence derives from a young woman in good health. V usage is TRBV27 and J usage is TRBJ1-2, with D possibly TRBD1 on 6 matching bases. The sequenced sample consisted of naive CD4+ T cells from blood. The CDR3 DNA sequence: TGTGCCAGCAGTTTAGCTGGAGCGGGGGCACCGAACTATGGCTACACCTTC. Its protein is CASSLAGAGAPNYGYTF.